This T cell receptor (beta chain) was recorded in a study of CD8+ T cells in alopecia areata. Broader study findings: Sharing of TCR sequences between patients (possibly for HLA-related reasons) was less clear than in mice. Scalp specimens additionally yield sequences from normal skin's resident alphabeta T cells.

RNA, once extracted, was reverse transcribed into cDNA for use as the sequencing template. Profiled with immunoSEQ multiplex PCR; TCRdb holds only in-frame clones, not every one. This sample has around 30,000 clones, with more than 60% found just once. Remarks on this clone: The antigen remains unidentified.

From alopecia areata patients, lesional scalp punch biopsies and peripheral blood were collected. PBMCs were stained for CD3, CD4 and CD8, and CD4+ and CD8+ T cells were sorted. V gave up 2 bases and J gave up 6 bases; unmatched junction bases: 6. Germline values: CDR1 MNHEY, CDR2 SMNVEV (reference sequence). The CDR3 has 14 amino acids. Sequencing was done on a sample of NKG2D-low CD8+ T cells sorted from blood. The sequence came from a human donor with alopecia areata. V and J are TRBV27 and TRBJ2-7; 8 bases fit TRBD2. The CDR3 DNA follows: TGTGCCAGCAGTTTAGGGGTTACTAGCGGCGAGCAGTACTTC. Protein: CASSLGVTSGEQYF.